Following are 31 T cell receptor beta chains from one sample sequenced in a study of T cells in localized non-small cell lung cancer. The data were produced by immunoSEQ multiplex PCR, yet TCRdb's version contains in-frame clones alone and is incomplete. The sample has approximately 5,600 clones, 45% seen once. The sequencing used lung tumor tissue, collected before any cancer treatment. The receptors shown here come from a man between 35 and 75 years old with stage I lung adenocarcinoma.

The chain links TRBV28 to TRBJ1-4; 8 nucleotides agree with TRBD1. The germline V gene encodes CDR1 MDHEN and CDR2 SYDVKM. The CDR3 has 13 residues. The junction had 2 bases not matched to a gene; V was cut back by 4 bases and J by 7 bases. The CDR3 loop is CASSSTGVEKLFF. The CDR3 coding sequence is TGTGCCAGCAGTTCGACAGGGGTTGAAAAACTGTTTTTT.

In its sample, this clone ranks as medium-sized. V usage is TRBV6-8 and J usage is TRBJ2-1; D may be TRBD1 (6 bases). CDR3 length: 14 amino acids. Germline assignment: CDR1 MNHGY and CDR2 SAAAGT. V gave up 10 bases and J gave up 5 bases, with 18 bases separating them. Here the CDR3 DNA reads TGTGCCATCAGCCAGGCGACAGGTAACAATGAGCAGTTCTTC. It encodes CAISQATGNNEQFF.

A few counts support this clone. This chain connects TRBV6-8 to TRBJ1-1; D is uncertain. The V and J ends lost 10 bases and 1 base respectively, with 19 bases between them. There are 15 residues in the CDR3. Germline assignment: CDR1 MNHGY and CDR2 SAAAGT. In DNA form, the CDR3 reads TGTGCCATCAGATCCGAGAAACACAAGAACACTGAAGCTTTCTTT. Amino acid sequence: CAIRSEKHKNTEAFF.

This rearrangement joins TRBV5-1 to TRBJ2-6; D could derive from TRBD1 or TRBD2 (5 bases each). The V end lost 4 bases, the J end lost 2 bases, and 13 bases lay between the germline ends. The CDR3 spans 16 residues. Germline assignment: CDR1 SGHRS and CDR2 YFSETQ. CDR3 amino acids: CASSRDGGPGANVLTF. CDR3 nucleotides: TGCGCCAGCAGCCGCGATGGGGGTCCTGGGGCCAACGTCCTGACTTTC.

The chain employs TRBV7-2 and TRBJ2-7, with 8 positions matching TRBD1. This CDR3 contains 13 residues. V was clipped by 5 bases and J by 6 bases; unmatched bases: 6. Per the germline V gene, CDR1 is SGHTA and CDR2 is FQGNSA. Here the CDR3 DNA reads TGTGCCAGCAGCCGTACAGGGGGTGGCGAGCAGTACTTC. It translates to CASSRTGGGEQYF.

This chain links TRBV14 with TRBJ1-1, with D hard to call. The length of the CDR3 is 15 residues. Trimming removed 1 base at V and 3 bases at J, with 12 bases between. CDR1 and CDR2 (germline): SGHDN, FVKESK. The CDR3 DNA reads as TGTGCCAGCAGCCAAGTAACCGGGTGGGACACTGAAGCTTTCTTT. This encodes CASSQVTGWDTEAFF. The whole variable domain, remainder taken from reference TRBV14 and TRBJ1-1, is EAGVTQFPSHSVIEKGQTVTLRCDPISGHDNLYWYRRVMGKEIKFLLHFVKESKQDESGMPNNRFLAERTGGTYSTLKVQPAELEDSGVYFCASSQVTGWDTEAFFGQGTRLTVV.

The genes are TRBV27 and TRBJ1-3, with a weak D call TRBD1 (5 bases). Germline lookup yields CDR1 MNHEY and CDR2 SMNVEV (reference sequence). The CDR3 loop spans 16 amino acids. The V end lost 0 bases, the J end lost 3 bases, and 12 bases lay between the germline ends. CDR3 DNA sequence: TGTGCCAGCAGTTTATCGATCGGGGGGGTTGGAAACACCATATATTTT. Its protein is CASSLSIGGVGNTIYF.

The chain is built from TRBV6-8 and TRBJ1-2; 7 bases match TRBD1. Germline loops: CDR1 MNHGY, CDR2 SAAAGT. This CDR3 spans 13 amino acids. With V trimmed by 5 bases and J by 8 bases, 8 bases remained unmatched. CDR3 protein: CASSRGQAGGYTF. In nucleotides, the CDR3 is TGTGCCAGCAGTCGCGGACAGGCGGGAGGCTACACCTTC.

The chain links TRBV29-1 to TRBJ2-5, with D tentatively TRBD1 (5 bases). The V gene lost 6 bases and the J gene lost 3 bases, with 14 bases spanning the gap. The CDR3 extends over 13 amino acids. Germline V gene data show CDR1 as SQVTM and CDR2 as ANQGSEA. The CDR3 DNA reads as TGCAGCGTAGGGGTCCACATCGAAGAGACCCAGTACTTC. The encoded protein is CSVGVHIEETQYF.

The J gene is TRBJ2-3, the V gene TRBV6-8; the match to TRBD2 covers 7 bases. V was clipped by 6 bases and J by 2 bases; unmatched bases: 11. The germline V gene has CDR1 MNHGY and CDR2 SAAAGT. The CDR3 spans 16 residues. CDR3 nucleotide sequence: TGTGCCAGCAGAAGCGGATGGACTAGGAACACAGATACGCAGTATTTT. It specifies CASRSGWTRNTDTQYF.

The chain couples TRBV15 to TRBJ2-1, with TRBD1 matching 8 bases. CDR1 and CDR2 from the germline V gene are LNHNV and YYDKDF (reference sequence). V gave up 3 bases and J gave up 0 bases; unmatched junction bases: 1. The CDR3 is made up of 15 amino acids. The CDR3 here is CATSSDRGSYNEQFF. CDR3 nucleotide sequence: TGTGCCACCAGCAGCGACAGGGGCTCCTACAATGAGCAGTTCTTC.

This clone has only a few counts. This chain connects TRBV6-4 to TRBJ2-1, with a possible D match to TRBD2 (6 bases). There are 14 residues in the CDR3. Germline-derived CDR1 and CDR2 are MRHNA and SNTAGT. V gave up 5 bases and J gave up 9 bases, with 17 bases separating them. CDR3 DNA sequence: TGTGCCAGCAGTTGGAGGGCCGACGGTTTTGAGCAGTTCTTC. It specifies CASSWRADGFEQFF.

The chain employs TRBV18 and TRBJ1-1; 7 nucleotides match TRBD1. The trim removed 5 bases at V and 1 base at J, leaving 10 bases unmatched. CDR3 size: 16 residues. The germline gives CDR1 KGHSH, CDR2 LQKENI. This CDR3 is CASSSGQVGTNTEAFF. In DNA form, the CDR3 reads TGTGCCAGCTCATCCGGACAGGTCGGGACGAACACTGAAGCTTTCTTT.

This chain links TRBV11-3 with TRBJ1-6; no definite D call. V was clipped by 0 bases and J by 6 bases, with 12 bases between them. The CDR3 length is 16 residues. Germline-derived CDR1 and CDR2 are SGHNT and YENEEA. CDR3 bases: TGTGCCAGCAGCTTAGATCGGGTCCCCCTTAATTCACCCCTCCACTTT. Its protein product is CASSLDRVPLNSPLHF.

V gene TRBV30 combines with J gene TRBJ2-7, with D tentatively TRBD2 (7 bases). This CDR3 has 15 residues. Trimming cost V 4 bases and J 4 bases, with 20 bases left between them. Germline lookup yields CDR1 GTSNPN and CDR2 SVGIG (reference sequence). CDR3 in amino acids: CAWNVGPAGAYEQYF. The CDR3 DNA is TGTGCCTGGAACGTGGGGCCGGCGGGGGCTTACGAGCAGTACTTC.

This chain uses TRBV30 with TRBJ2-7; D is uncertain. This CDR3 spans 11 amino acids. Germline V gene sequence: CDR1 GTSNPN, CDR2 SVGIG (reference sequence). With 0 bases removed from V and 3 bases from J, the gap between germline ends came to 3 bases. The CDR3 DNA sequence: TGTGCCTGGAGTGTACACTACGAGCAGTACTTC. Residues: CAWSVHYEQYF.

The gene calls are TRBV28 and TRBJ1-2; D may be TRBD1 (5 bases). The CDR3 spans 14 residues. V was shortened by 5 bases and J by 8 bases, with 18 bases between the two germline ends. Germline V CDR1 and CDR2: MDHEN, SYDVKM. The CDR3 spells CASSPRFTGGGYTF. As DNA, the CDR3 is TGTGCCAGCAGTCCTCGGTTCACCGGGGGGGGCTACACCTTC.

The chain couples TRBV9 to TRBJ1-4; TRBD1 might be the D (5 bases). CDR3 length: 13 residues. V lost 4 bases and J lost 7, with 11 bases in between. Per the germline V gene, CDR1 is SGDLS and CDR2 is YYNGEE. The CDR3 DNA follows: TGTGCCAGCAGCTTCCAGGGAAGTGAAAAACTGTTTTTT. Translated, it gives CASSFQGSEKLFF.

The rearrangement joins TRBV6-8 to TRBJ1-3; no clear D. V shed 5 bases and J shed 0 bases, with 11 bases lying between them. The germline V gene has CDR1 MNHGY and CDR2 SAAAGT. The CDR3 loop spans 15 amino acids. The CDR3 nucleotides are TGTGCCAGCAGTGTTTTTGCGAGCTCTGGAAACACCATATATTTT. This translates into CASSVFASSGNTIYF.

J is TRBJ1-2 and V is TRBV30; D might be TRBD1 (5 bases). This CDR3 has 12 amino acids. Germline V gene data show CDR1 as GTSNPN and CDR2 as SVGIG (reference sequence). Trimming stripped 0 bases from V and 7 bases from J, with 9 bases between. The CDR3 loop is CAWSVGVGGYTF. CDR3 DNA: TGTGCCTGGAGTGTGGGGGTTGGTGGCTACACCTTC.

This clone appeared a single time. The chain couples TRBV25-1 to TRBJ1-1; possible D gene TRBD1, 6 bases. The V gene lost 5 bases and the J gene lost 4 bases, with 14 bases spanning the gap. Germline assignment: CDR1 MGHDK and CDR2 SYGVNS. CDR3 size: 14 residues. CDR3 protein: CASSNPGDFTEAFF. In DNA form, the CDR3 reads TGTGCCAGCAGTAACCCAGGGGATTTCACTGAAGCTTTCTTT.

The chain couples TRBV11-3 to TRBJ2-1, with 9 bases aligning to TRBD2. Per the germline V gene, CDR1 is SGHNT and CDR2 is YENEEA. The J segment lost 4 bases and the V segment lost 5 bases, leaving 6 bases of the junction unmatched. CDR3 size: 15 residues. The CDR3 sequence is CASSPTLAGYNEQFF. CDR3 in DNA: TGTGCCAGCAGCCCTACCCTAGCGGGATACAATGAGCAGTTCTTC. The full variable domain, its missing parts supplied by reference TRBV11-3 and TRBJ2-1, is EAGVVQSPRYKIIEKKQPVAFWCNPISGHNTLYWYLQNLGQGPELLIRYENEEAVDDSQLPKDRFSAERLKGVDSTLKIQPAELGDSAVYLCASSPTLAGYNEQFFGPGTRLTVL.

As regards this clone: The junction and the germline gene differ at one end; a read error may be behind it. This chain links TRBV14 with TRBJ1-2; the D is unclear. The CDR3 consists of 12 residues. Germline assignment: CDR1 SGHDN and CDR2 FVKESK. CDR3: CASSQGLVGRHF. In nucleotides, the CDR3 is TGTGCCAGCAGCCAAGGTTTGGTCGGACGTCACTTC.

CDR3 in DNA: TGTGCCAGCAGTCCCCACTCGTATTCACCCCTCCACTTT. Protein product: CASSPHSYSPLHF. The chain combines TRBV9 with TRBJ1-6; D is uncertain. The CDR3 is 13 amino acids. V shed 5 bases and J shed 8 bases, with 11 bases lying between them. In germline, CDR1 is SGDLS, CDR2 YYNGEE.

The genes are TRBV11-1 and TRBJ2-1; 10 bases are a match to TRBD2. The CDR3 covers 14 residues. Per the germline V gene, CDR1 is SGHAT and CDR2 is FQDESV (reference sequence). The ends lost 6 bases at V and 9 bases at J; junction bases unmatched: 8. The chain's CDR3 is CASRASGSWSEQFF. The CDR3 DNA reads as TGTGCCAGCAGAGCTAGCGGGAGTTGGAGTGAGCAGTTCTTC.

The CDR3, as DNA: TGTGCCAGCAGTTTATGGGGAACAGGGTCCTCCTACGAGCAGTACTTC. The encoded protein is CASSLWGTGSSYEQYF. The chain links TRBV28 to TRBJ2-7, with a possible D match to TRBD1 (6 bases). The germline V gene has CDR1 MDHEN and CDR2 SYDVKM. The CDR3 is 16 amino acids. Trimming took off 0 bases at V and 0 bases at J, with 12 bases between the two ends.

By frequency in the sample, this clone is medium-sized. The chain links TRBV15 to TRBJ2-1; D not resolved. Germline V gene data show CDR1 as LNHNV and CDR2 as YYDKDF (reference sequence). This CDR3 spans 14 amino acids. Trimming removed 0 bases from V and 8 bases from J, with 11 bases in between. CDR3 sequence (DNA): TGTGCCACCAGCAGAGATATAGAAGGCTATGAGCAGTTCTTC. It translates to CATSRDIEGYEQFF.

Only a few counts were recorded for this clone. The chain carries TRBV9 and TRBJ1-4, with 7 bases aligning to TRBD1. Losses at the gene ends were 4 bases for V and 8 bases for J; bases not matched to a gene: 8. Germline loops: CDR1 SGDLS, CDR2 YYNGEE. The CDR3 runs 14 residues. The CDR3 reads CASSHDRDGEKLFF. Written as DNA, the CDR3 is TGTGCCAGCAGCCACGACAGGGACGGGGAAAAACTGTTTTTT.

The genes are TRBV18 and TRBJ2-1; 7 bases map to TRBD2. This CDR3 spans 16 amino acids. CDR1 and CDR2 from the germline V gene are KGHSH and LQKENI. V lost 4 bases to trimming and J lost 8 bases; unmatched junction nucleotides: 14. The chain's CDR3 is CASSRGVGGPFDEQFF. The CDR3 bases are TGTGCCAGCTCACGGGGGGTGGGAGGGCCGTTTGATGAGCAGTTCTTC.

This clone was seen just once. The CDR3 coding sequence is TGTGCCAGCAGTGGGACCCATACAGATACGCAGTATTTT. It specifies CASSGTHTDTQYF. The chain carries TRBV6-8 and TRBJ2-3; D may correspond to TRBD1 or TRBD2 (5 bases each). The V gene lost 5 bases and the J gene lost 3 bases, with 9 bases spanning the gap. The CDR3 consists of 13 residues. Germline V gene data show CDR1 as MNHGY and CDR2 as SAAAGT.

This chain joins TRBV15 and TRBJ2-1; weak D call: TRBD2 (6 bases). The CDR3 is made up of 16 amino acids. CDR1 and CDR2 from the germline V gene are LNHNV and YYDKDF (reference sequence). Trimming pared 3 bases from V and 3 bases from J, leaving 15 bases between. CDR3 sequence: CATSRESGLFYNEQFF. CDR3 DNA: TGTGCCACCAGCAGGGAAAGCGGGCTCTTCTACAATGAGCAGTTCTTC.